This TCR beta chain was observed in a study of blood T cell repertoires in COVID-19. Trimming removed 3 bases at V and 5 bases at J, with 13 bases between. The CDR3 contains 14 residues. Per germline, CDR1 SGHAT and CDR2 FQNNGV. In the source study's methods: The assay estimated nucleated cells by amplifying reference gene primers. Sequencing used immunoSEQ multiplex PCR; TCRdb keeps in-frame clones, though not all of them. V and J calls plus clone size are reproduced from that table; the DNA served to infer D and trimming. The sample holds 65,000 to 75,000 clones, nearly 90% seen once. The chain couples TRBV11-2 to TRBJ1-1, with D perhaps TRBD1 (5 bases). Input material: peripheral blood. The TCR sequence derives from a woman between 45 and 60 years old with active COVID-19. CDR3 nucleotides: TGTGCCAGCAGCTTGGGGGGGTCGAGAACTGAAGCTTTCTTT. Translated, it gives CASSLGGSRTEAFF.